This T cell receptor (beta chain) was observed in a study of blood T cell repertoires in COVID-19. Only in-frame clones appear in the TCRdb table, and some are missing; sequencing was by immunoSEQ multiplex PCR. The table shows roughly 170,000 clones, with roughly 90% occurring only once. Germline CDR1 is SGHTA and CDR2 is FQGNSA. Deletions cut 4 bases from V and 5 bases from J, with 20 bases between. The CDR3 is 17 residues long. The sample comprised peripheral blood. This clonotype originated in a man between 65 and 85 years old with active or convalescent COVID-19. V usage is TRBV7-2 and J usage is TRBJ2-2; possibly TRBD1 for D (6 bases). In DNA form, the CDR3 reads TGTGCCAGCAGCTACCTACGACAGGCGCGAAGGACCGGGGAGCTGTTTTTT. Amino acids: CASSYLRQARRTGELFF.